This T cell receptor (beta chain) was captured in a study of CD8+ T cells in alopecia areata. General observations from the study: Clonality exceeded that of normal scalp in lesional scalp, most notably in alopecia totalis/universalis.

Concerning this clone: Its target is unknown.

RNA extraction was followed by reverse transcription into cDNA, which acted as the sequencing template. Repertoires were generated with immunoSEQ multiplex PCR, while TCRdb's copy carries only in-frame clones and drops some. The sample lists over 150,000 clones, more than 60% seen once, with 1.5% to 2% in the top ten. V gave up 5 bases and J gave up 8 bases, with 10 bases separating them. The CDR3 loop spans 13 amino acids. CDR1 is SEHNR and CDR2 is FQNEAQ in the germline V gene (reference sequence). The chain employs TRBV7-9 and TRBJ1-6, with D hard to call. The receptor was isolated from a human donor with alopecia areata. Sequencing was performed on CD4+ T cells sorted from blood, taken at week 0. The CDR3 nucleotides are TGTGCCAGCAGCACAACGAAAGATTCACCCCTCCACTTT. Protein product: CASSTTKDSPLHF.